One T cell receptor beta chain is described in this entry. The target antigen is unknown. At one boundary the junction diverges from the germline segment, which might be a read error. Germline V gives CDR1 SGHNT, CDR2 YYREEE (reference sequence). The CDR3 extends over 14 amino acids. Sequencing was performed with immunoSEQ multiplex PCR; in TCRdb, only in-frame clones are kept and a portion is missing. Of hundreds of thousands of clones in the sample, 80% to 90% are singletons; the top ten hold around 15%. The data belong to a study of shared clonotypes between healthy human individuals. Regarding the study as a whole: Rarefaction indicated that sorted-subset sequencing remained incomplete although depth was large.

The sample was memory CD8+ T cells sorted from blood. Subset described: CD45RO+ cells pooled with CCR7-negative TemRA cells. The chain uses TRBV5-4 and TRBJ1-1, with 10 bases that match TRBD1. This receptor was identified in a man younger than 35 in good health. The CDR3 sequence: CASRLGQGYTEAFF. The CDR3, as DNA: TGTGCCAGCAGATTGGGACAGGGGTACACTGAAGCTTTCTTT.